Following are 25 T cell receptor beta chains from one sample sequenced in a study of cytomegalovirus exposure and HLA in healthy donors. The repertoire was sequenced with immunoSEQ multiplex PCR; TCRdb's copy has only in-frame clones and lacks some. This table has 120,000 to 150,000 clones, roughly 90% appearing once. Sequenced sample: PBMCs. Every receptor here comes from a man between 18 and 35 years old in good health and CMV-seropositive.

V usage is TRBV5-1 and J usage is TRBJ2-3; D is perhaps TRBD2 (6 bases). Trimming stripped 0 bases from V and 11 bases from J, with 13 bases between. The germline gives CDR1 SGHRS, CDR2 YFSETQ. The CDR3 contains 13 residues. CDR3 nucleotide sequence: TGCGCCAGCAGCTTGGGTAGCGGTCAGGGGCAGTATTTT. Amino acids: CASSLGSGQGQYF.

The genes are TRBV15 and TRBJ2-3, with D maybe TRBD2 (5 bases). Germline CDR1 reads LNHNV; CDR2 reads YYDKDF (reference sequence). Trimming stripped 4 bases from V and 0 bases from J, with 5 bases between. The CDR3 runs 13 residues. CDR3 nucleotide sequence: TGTGCCACCAGCACGGGGAGCACAGATACGCAGTATTTT. Encoded protein: CATSTGSTDTQYF.

This chain joins TRBV6-1 and TRBJ2-7; 11 bases align to TRBD2. The CDR3 consists of 18 residues. Germline CDR1 and CDR2: MNHNS and SASEGT. J lost 0 bases, V lost 0 bases, and 7 bases had no gene match. The CDR3 nucleotides are TGTGCCAGCAGTGAAGCGGTGATAGCGGGAGGGCTCTCCTACGAGCAGTACTTC. Protein: CASSEAVIAGGLSYEQYF.

Remarks on this clone: At one boundary the junction diverges from the germline segment, which might be a read error. V and J are TRBV11-1 and TRBJ1-1, with D unresolved. From germline, CDR1 is SGHAT and CDR2 FQDESV (reference sequence). This CDR3 is built from 14 residues. The CDR3 region is CASSLSDGNTEAFF. The CDR3 nucleotides read TGTGCCAGCAGCTTATCGGACGGGAACACTGAAGCTTTTTTT. Complete variable domain (other parts from reference TRBV11-1 and TRBJ1-1): EAEVAQSPRYKITEKSQAVAFWCDPISGHATLYWYRQILGQGPELLVQFQDESVVDDSQLPKDRFSAERLKGVDSTLKIQPAELGDSAMYLCASSLSDGNTEAFFGQGTRLTVV.

The V and J genes are TRBV27 and TRBJ2-1, with a tentative D call TRBD2 (6 bases). Germline CDR1 and CDR2: MNHEY and SMNVEV (reference sequence). The CDR3 consists of 12 residues. The germline V and J ends were trimmed by 6 bases and 13 bases, with 16 bases remaining between them. CDR3 in DNA: TGTGCCAGCAGCCGGTCCGGGACTCCTCAGTTCTTC. It codes for CASSRSGTPQFF.

The chain is built from TRBV4-1 and TRBJ2-1, with 9 positions matching TRBD2. V lost 3 bases and J lost 2; bases outside the gene matches: 5. Germline CDR1 and CDR2: MGHRA and YSYEKL. The CDR3 totals 16 residues. CDR3 nucleotides: TGCGCCAGCAGCCATAACAGACTAGCGGCCTACAATGAGCAGTTCTTC. It is translated as CASSHNRLAAYNEQFF.

This chain links TRBV4-1 with TRBJ2-2, with 8 nucleotides matching TRBD2. V trimming: 2 bases; J trimming: 5 bases; junction bases outside the gene matches: 7. Germline V gives CDR1 MGHRA, CDR2 YSYEKL. The CDR3 has 16 residues. This CDR3 reads CASSQILGTRTGELFF. DNA of the CDR3: TGCGCCAGCAGCCAAATCTTAGGGACTAGGACCGGGGAGCTGTTTTTT.

This chain joins TRBV7-9 and TRBJ1-2, with 7 bases that match TRBD1. This CDR3 region has 14 residues. Germline V gene sequence: CDR1 SEHNR, CDR2 FQNEAQ (reference sequence). J lost 6 bases, V lost 5 bases, and 9 bases had no gene match. As DNA, the CDR3 is TGTGCCAGCAGCCCCGTGGACAGGAGCAATGGCTACACCTTC. Translating gives CASSPVDRSNGYTF.

The CDR3 DNA sequence: TGTGCCAGCAGCCAGAACACTGAAGCTTTCTTT. Translated, it gives CASSQNTEAFF. The chain combines TRBV7-9 with TRBJ1-1; D unresolved. Trimming cost V 5 bases and J 1 base, with 2 bases left between them. The CDR3 consists of 11 residues. The V gene's germline CDR1 is SEHNR and CDR2 FQNEAQ (reference sequence). Combining the CDR3 with reference TRBV7-9 and TRBJ1-1 gives the whole variable domain DTGVSQNPRHKITKRGQNVTFRCDPISEHNRLYWYRQTLGQGPEFLTYFQNEAQLEKSRLLSDRFSAERPKGSFSTLEIQRTEQGDSAMYLCASSQNTEAFFGQGTRLTVV.

The V call is TRBV19, the J call TRBJ2-3, with D hard to call. With 6 bases removed from V and 3 bases from J, the gap between germline ends came to 19 bases. The CDR3 covers 16 residues. Germline V gene lookup returns CDR1 LNHDA and CDR2 SQIVND (reference sequence). CDR3 nucleotides: TGTGCCAGTAGCTGGAACTACCCCGGAAAAACAGATACGCAGTATTTT. Protein: CASSWNYPGKTDTQYF.

The V gene is TRBV29-1, the J gene TRBJ1-2, with 9 bases lining up with TRBD1. This CDR3 contains 15 residues. CDR1 SQVTM and CDR2 ANQGSEA come from the germline V gene. J was trimmed by 7 bases and V by 6 bases; bases with no gene match: 15. CDR3 sequence: CSVGGINRGQGGYTF. The CDR3 bases are TGCAGCGTCGGAGGGATTAACAGGGGGCAGGGTGGCTACACCTTC.

V usage is TRBV6-5 and J usage is TRBJ1-1; TRBD1 aligns across 7 bases. V shed 7 bases, J shed 4 bases, and the junction held 9 bases outside the gene matches. Germline CDR1 MNHEY, CDR2 SVGAGI. The CDR3 is made up of 14 amino acids. Here the CDR3 reads CASTNPGGGTEAFF. CDR3 nucleotides: TGTGCCAGCACTAATCCAGGGGGTGGCACTGAAGCTTTCTTT.

The V gene is TRBV2, the J gene TRBJ1-5; D remains ambiguous. Per the germline V gene, CDR1 is SNHLY and CDR2 is FYNNEI. The CDR3 is 13 amino acids. Trimming removed 8 bases at V and 5 bases at J, with 13 bases between. Written as DNA, the CDR3 is TGTGCCAGCCGGGAACACCAAGATCAGCCCCAGCATTTT. It translates to CASREHQDQPQHF.

CDR3 region: CASSETGYYEQYF. The DNA for the CDR3 is TGTGCCAGCAGTGAGACGGGATACTACGAGCAGTACTTC. This rearrangement joins TRBV2 to TRBJ2-7; TRBD2 is a possible D gene (5 bases). Germline-derived CDR1 and CDR2 are SNHLY and FYNNEI. The CDR3 loop spans 13 amino acids. V dropped 3 bases and J dropped 3 bases, with 9 bases sitting between them.

CDR3 region: CASSLAGGYTDTQYF. In DNA, the CDR3 is TGTGCCAGCAGCTTAGCGGGGGGGTACACAGATACGCAGTATTTT. This chain uses TRBV11-2 with TRBJ2-3, with 8 bases aligning to TRBD2. Germline V gene lookup returns CDR1 SGHAT and CDR2 FQNNGV. The CDR3 loop spans 15 amino acids. V gave up 1 base and J gave up 2 bases; unmatched junction bases: 2.

The CDR3 DNA follows: TGTGCCAGCAGCTTGCTGAGTTACACAGATACGCAGTATTTT. Translated: CASSLLSYTDTQYF. The chain joins TRBV5-6 to TRBJ2-3, with D hard to call. CDR1 and CDR2 from the germline V gene are SGHDT and YYEEEE. The CDR3 covers 14 residues. Trimming took 1 base from V and 2 from J, leaving 8 bases between them.

The chain links TRBV28 to TRBJ2-7; TRBD2 aligns across 7 bases. V trimming: 7 bases; J trimming: 4 bases; junction bases outside the gene matches: 4. CDR1 is MDHEN and CDR2 is SYDVKM in the germline V gene. The CDR3 runs to 12 residues. The CDR3 region is CASTPGGYEQYF. The DNA of the CDR3 is TGTGCCAGCACCCCCGGGGGGTACGAGCAGTACTTC.

V and J are TRBV25-1 and TRBJ1-2, with a possible D match to TRBD1 (6 bases). The germline gives CDR1 MGHDK, CDR2 SYGVNS. The V and J ends lost 2 bases and 4 bases respectively, with 8 bases between them. The CDR3 spans 13 residues. This CDR3 reads CASSEKQGYGYTF. DNA of the CDR3: TGTGCCAGCAGTGAAAAACAGGGCTATGGCTACACCTTC.

This clone was detected a few times. This rearrangement joins TRBV6-1 to TRBJ1-5; 11 bases are a match to TRBD1. The germline V gene has CDR1 MNHNS and CDR2 SASEGT. The CDR3 has 15 amino acids. V lost 3 bases and J lost 6; bases outside the gene matches: 4. The CDR3 DNA reads TGTGCCAGCAGTGAGGGGGACAGGGGGGGTCAGCCCCAGCATTTT. Translated, it gives CASSEGDRGGQPQHF.

This chain links TRBV5-4 with TRBJ2-5; 8 bases align to TRBD2. Germline V gene lookup returns CDR1 SGHNT and CDR2 YYREEE (reference sequence). The CDR3 is 15 amino acids. V was clipped by 4 bases and J by 5 bases; unmatched bases: 10. The chain's CDR3 is CASSRYGGVKETQYF. CDR3 sequence (DNA): TGTGCCAGCAGCCGATACGGGGGGGTGAAGGAGACCCAGTACTTC.

The V gene is TRBV4-1, the J gene TRBJ2-2, with 7 bases lining up with TRBD2. The junction had 7 bases not matched to a gene; V was cut back by 2 bases and J by 4 bases. CDR1 and CDR2 (germline): MGHRA, YSYEKL. This CDR3 region has 16 residues. The CDR3 DNA reads TGCGCCAGCAGCCAAAGCTCTAGCGGTTTCACCGGGGAGCTGTTTTTT. Residues: CASSQSSSGFTGELFF.

The rearrangement uses TRBV9 and TRBJ1-2, with D maybe TRBD1 (5 bases). The V end lost 4 bases, the J end lost 7 bases, and 26 bases lay between the germline ends. Germline lookup yields CDR1 SGDLS and CDR2 YYNGEE. The length of the CDR3 is 17 residues. The CDR3 reads CASSPTVLRGRMGGYTF. In nucleotides, the CDR3 is TGTGCCAGCAGCCCGACAGTCTTAAGGGGCAGGATGGGTGGCTACACCTTC.

The V and J genes are TRBV15 and TRBJ2-7; TRBD1 matches 11 bases. Germline values: CDR1 LNHNV, CDR2 YYDKDF (reference sequence). The CDR3 is 16 residues long. V dropped 3 bases and J dropped 6; count of bases not matched to a gene: 10. CDR3 in DNA: TGTGCCACCAGCAGCCGGACAGGGGGCATAACTCTCGAGCAGTACTTC. This sequence encodes CATSSRTGGITLEQYF. Variable domain in full (rest from reference TRBV15 and TRBJ2-7): DAMVIQNPRYQVTQFGKPVTLSCSQTLNHNVMYWYQQKSSQAPKLLFHYYDKDFNNEADTPDNFQSRRPNTSFCFLDIRSPGLGDTAMYLCATSSRTGGITLEQYFGPGTRLTVT.

The V and J genes are TRBV6-5 and TRBJ1-1, with D unclear. The germline CDR1 and CDR2 sequences are MNHEY and SVGAGI. The length of the CDR3 is 15 residues. V lost 4 bases, J lost 0 bases, and 12 bases lay in between. The CDR3: CASSFRAALNTEAFF. For the CDR3, the DNA is TGTGCCAGCAGTTTTCGAGCCGCCCTGAACACTGAAGCTTTCTTT.

The chain carries TRBV9 and TRBJ2-1; a weak D match, TRBD2 (6 bases). The CDR3 length is 15 residues. V lost 4 bases and J 2 bases, leaving 13 bases between the germline ends. Germline V gene lookup returns CDR1 SGDLS and CDR2 YYNGEE. CDR3 amino acids: CASSRRGYTYNEQFF. The CDR3 region has the DNA TGTGCCAGCAGCCGCCGGGGGTACACCTACAATGAGCAGTTCTTC. The whole variable domain, filled in from reference TRBV9 and TRBJ2-1, reads DSGVTQTPKHLITATGQRVTLRCSPRSGDLSVYWYQQSLDQGLQFLIQYYNGEERAKGNILERFSAQQFPDLHSELNLSSLELGDSALYFCASSRRGYTYNEQFFGPGTRLTVL.